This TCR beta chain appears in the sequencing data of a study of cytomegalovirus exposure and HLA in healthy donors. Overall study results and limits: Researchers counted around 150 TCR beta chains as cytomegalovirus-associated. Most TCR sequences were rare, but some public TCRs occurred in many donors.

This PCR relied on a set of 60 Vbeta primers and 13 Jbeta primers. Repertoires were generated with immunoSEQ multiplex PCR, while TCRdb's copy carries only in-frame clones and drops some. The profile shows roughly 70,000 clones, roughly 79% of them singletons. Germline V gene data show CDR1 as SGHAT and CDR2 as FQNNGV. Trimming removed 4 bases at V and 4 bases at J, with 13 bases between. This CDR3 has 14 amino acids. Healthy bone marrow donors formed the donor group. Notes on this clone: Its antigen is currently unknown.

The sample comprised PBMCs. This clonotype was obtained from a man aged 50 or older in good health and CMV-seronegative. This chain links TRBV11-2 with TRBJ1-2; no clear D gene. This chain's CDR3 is CASSYHANSYGYTF. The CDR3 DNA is TGTGCCAGCAGCTACCATGCTAACAGCTATGGCTACACCTTC.